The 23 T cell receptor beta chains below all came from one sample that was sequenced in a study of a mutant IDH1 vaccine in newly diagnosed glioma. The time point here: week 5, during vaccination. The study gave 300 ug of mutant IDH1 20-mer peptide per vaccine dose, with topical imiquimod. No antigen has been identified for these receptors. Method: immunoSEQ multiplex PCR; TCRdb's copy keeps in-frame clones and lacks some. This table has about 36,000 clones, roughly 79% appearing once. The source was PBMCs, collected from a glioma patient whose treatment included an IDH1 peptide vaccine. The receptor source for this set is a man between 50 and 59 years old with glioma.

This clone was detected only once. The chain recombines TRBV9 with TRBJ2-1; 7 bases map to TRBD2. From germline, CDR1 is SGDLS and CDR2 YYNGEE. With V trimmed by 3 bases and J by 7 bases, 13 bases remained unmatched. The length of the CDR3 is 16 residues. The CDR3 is CASSGSWGGSRNEQFF. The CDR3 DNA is TGTGCCAGCAGCGGCTCTTGGGGCGGGAGCAGGAATGAGCAGTTCTTC.

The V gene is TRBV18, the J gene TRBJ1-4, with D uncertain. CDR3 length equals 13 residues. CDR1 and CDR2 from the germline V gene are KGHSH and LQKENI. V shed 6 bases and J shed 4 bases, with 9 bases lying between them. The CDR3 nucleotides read TGTGCCAGCTCTCCTGGAAATAATGAAAAACTGTTTTTT. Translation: CASSPGNNEKLFF.

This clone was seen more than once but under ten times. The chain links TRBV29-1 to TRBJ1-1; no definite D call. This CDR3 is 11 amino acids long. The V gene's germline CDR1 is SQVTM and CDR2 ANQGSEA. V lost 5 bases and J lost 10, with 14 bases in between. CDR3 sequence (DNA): TGCAGCGTTCGCTATGAACGGGGAGCTTTCTTT. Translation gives CSVRYERGAFF.

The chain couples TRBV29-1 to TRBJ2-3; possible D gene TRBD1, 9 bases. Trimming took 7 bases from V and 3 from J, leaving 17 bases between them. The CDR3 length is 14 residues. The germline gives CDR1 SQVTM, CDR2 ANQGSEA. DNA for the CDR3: TGCAGCGCCCGGGGGGGGACAGGGACAGATACGCAGTATTTT. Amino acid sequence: CSARGGTGTDTQYF.

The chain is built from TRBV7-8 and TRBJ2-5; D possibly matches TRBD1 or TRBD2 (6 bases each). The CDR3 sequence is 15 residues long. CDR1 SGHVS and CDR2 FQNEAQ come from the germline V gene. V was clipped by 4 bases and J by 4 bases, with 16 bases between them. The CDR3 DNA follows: TGTGCCAGCAGCTCGACAGGTTGGGGAGGAGAGACCCAGTACTTC. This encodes CASSSTGWGGETQYF.

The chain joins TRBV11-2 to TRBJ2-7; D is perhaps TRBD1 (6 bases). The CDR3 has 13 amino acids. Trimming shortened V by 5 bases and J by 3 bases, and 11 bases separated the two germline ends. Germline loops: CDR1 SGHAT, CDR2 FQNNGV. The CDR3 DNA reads TGTGCCAGCAGCACCGGCAGGGGCTACGAGCAGTACTTC. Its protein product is CASSTGRGYEQYF.

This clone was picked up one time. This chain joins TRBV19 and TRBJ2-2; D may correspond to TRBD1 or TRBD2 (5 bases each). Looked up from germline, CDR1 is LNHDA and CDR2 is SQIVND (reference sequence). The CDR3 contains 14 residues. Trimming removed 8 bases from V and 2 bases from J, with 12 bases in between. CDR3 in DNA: TGTGCCAGTTCCGGGACCGCTAACACCGGGGAGCTGTTTTTT. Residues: CASSGTANTGELFF.

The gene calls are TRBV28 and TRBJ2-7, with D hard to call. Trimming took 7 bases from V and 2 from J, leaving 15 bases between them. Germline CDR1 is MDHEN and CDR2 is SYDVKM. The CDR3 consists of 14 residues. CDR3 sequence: CASKAYRMTYEQYF. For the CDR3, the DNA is TGTGCCAGCAAGGCCTACAGAATGACCTACGAGCAGTACTTC.

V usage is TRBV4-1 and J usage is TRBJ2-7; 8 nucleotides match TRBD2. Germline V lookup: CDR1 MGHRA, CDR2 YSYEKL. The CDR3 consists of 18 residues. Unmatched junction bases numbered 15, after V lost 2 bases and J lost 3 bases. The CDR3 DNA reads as TGCGCCAGCAGCCAATGGATCGGGGGGGTGGGAGTTGTCTACGAGCAGTACTTC. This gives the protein CASSQWIGGVGVVYEQYF.

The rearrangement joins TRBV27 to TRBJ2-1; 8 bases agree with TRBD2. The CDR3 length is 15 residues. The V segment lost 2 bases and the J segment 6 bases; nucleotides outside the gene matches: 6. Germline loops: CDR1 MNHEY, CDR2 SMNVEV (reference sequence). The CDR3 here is CASSLQAGVGNEQFF. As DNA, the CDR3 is TGTGCCAGCAGTTTACAAGCGGGAGTAGGCAATGAGCAGTTCTTC.

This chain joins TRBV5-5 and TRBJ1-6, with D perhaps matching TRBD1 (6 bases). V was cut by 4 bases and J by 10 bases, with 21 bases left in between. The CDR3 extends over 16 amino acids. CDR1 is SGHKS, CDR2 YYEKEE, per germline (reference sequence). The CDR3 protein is CASSPRTVAGLSPLHF. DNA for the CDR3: TGTGCCAGCAGCCCGAGGACAGTCGCAGGTCTCTCACCCCTCCACTTT.

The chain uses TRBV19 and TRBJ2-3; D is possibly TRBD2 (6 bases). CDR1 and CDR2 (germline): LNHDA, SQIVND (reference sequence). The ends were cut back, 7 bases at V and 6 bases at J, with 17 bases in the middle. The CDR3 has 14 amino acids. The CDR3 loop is CASKGLPKADTQYF. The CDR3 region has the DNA TGTGCCAGTAAGGGACTCCCCAAGGCGGATACGCAGTATTTT.

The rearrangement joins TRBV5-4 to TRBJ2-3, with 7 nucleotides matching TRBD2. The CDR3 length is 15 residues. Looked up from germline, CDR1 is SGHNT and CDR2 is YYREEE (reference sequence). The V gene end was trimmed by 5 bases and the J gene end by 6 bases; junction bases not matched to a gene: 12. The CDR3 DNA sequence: TGTGCCAGCAGTCGAACCGGGACTATCTCCGATACGCAGTATTTT. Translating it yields CASSRTGTISDTQYF. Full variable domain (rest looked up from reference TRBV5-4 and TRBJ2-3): ETGVTQSPTHLIKTRGQQVTLRCSSQSGHNTVSWYQQALGQGPQFIFQYYREEENGRGNFPPRFSGLQFPNYSSELNVNALELDDSALYLCASSRTGTISDTQYFGPGTRLTVL.

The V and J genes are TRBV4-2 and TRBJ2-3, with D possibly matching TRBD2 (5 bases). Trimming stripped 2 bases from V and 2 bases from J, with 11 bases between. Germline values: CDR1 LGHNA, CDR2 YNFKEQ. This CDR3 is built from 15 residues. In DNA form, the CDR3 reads TGTGCCAGCAGCCAAACTCCGGGGAACACAGATACGCAGTATTTT. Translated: CASSQTPGNTDTQYF.

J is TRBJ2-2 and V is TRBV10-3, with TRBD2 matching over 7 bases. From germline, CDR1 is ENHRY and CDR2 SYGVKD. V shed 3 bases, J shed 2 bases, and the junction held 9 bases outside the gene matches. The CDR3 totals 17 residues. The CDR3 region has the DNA TGTGCCATCAGTGACCTTTTACGGGGGGAAAACACCGGGGAGCTGTTTTTT. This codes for CAISDLLRGENTGELFF.

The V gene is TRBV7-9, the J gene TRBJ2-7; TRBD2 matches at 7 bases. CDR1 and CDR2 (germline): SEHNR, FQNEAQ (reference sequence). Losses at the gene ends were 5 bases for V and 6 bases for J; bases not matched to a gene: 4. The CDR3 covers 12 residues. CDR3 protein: CASSGGVGEQYF. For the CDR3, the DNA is TGTGCCAGCAGCGGGGGGGTTGGCGAGCAGTACTTC.

The CDR3 DNA reads as TGTGCCAGCAGCCGGGAGGAAGCCTACGAGCAGTACTTC. Amino acid sequence: CASSREEAYEQYF. This chain uses TRBV4-2 with TRBJ2-7; a possible D gene is TRBD2 (6 bases). There are 13 residues in the CDR3. Trimming cost V 4 bases and J 2 bases, with 9 bases left between them. Germline CDR1 is LGHNA and CDR2 is YNFKEQ.

CDR3 in amino acids: CASSPTGPSSPLHF. The CDR3 region has the DNA TGCGCCAGCAGCCCGACAGGGCCCAGTTCACCCCTCCACTTT. The chain recombines TRBV5-1 with TRBJ1-6; 7 bases align to TRBD1. There are 14 residues in the CDR3. Losses at the gene ends were 4 bases for V and 9 bases for J; bases not matched to a gene: 7. The germline gives CDR1 SGHRS, CDR2 YFSETQ. The whole variable domain, filled in from reference TRBV5-1 and TRBJ1-6, reads KAGVTQTPRYLIKTRGQQVTLSCSPISGHRSVSWYQQTPGQGLQFLFEYFSETQRNKGNFPGRFSGRQFSNSRSEMNVSTLELGDSALYLCASSPTGPSSPLHFGNGTRLTVT.

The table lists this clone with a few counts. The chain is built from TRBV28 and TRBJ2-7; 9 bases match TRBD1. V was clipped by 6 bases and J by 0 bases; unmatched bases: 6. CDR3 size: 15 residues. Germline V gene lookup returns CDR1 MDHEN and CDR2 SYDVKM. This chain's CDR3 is CASSPGTGRSYEQYF. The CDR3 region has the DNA TGTGCCAGCAGCCCCGGGACAGGGCGCTCCTACGAGCAGTACTTC.

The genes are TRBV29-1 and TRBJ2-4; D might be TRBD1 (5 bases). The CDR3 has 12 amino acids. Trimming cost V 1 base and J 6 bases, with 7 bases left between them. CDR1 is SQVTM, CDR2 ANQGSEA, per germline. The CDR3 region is CSVEVTGNIQYF. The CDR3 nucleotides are TGCAGCGTTGAAGTTACAGGAAACATTCAGTACTTC.

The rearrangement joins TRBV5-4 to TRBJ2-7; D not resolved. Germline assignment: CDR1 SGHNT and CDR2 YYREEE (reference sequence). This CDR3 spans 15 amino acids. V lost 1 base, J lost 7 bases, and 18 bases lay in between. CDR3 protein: CASSLSTGSNREQYF. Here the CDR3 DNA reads TGTGCCAGCAGCTTGTCGACCGGTTCCAATCGGGAGCAGTACTTC.

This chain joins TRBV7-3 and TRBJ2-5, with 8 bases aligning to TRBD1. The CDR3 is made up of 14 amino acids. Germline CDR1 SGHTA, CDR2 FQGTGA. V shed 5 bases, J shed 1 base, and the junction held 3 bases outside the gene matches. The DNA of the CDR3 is TGTGCCAGCAGCCCAGGGACAGGCCAAGAGACCCAGTACTTC. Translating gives CASSPGTGQETQYF. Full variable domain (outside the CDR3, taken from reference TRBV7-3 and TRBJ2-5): GAGVSQTPSNKVTEKGKYVELRCDPISGHTALYWYRQSLGQGPEFLIYFQGTGAADDSGLPNDRFFAVRPEGSVSTLKIQRTERGDSAVYLCASSPGTGQETQYFGPGTRLLVL.

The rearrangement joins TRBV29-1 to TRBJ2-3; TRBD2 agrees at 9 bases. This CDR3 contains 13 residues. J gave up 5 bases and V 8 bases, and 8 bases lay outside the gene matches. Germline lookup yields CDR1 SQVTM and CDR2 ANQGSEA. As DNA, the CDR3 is TGCAGCCTTTCTCCAGCGGGGGGAGATACGCAGTATTTT. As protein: CSLSPAGGDTQYF.